What follows describes a single T cell receptor beta chain. Its antigen is still unknown. Compared with germline, one end of the junction differs, possibly owing to a read error. TCRbeta libraries were built with three rounds of nested PCR, modified from ARM-PCR. Using its own MiXCR run on the multiplex PCR reads, TCRdb lists one record per CDR3 protein. The sample has about 110,000 distinct CDR3 sequences; roughly two thirds are singletons. No cell sorting was done before RNA was extracted from the tissue. The normal lung tissue was taken more than 3 cm from the tumor edge. These data are taken from a study of tumor and adjacent non-tumor tissue in lung cancer. Study information: Patients comprised approximately eleven adenocarcinoma, a couple of squamous cell carcinoma and 1 small cell lung cancer. The study, taken as a whole, reports: Top 100 clones took a larger repertoire share in normal lung. Significantly higher TCR diversity was found in tumor than normal lung.

This receptor was obtained from a man aged 55 to 69 with non-small cell lung cancer. The specimen was distant non-tumor lung tissue.

DNA for the CDR3: TGTGCCAGCAGTCAACGAGAGACAGGGGGCTACGAGCATTACTTC. Encoded protein: CASSQRETGGYEHYF. This rearrangement joins TRBV11-1 to TRBJ2-7; 10 bases fit TRBD1. CDR3 size: 15 residues. CDR1 is SGHAT, CDR2 FQDESV, per germline (reference sequence).